These T cell receptor beta chains were read from a single sample in a study of T-cell memory formation after mild COVID-19. One entry per CDR3 protein results from TCRdb running MiXCR on the 5' RACE reads. The sample yields 300,000 to 400,000 distinct CDR3 sequences, around 27% seen once. The sequencing sample was made of PBMCs or a T cell subset sorted from them (not recorded which). The receptors derive from an adult woman who had mild COVID-19 (a few samples of this study predate the infection). Cell type and time point are not known. Each CDR3 is given with its conserved first and last residue. D genes are given only for firm matches. Rows may omit the clone size; those that give it use once, few, many or a size class.

clone size,J gene,V gene,D gene,CDR3 DNA,CDR3 protein
-,TRBJ1-4,TRBV6-5,-,TGTGCCAGCAGTTACCTGTTTTCAGGGTCTTTCGAGGAAATTGGTTTGAAACTGTTTTTT,CASSYLFSGSFEEIGLKLFF
many,TRBJ2-3,TRBV20-1,TRBD1,TGCAGTGCTAGGGCCGGGACAGGGGACACAGATACGCAGTATTTT,CSARAGTGDTDTQYF
-,TRBJ1-1,TRBV5-8,-,TGTGCCAGCAGCGAAAAAACACTCTGGGGGACACTGAACACTGAAGCTTTCTTT,CASSEKTLWGTLNTEAFF
many,TRBJ2-3,TRBV7-6,-,TGTGCCAGCAGCCCGACCGGGAGCACAGATACGCAGTATTTT,CASSPTGSTDTQYF
-,TRBJ2-7,TRBV6-5,-,TGTGCCAGCAGTTACTCTTCAGGACTCTTCCTCGAGCAGTACTTC,CASSYSSGLFLEQYF
-,TRBJ2-3,TRBV4-3,-,TGCGCCAGCAGCCAAGGCAGGGCCGGCACAGATACGCAGTATTTT,CASSQGRAGTDTQYF
-,TRBJ2-7,TRBV30,TRBD1,TGTGCCTGGAGAAGGACAGGGGGCCTCCACGAGCAGTACTTC,CAWRRTGGLHEQYF
-,TRBJ2-3,TRBV20-1,TRBD1,TGCAGTGCCCAAGGACAGGGAACAGATACGCAGTATTTT,CSAQGQGTDTQYF
many,TRBJ2-2,TRBV28,-,TGTGCCAGTTTTTACTCCGGGCTACTCAACACCGGGGAGCTGTTTTTT,CASFYSGLLNTGELFF
-,TRBJ2-3,TRBV24-1,TRBD1,TGTGCCACCAGTGATTCCCCGGGACAGGGTGGAGATACGCAGTATTTT,CATSDSPGQGGDTQYF
few,TRBJ2-1,TRBV3-1,-,TGTGCCAGCAGCCAAGAGGCTAGGGGTCGCCTTAATAATGAGCAGTTCTTC,CASSQEARGRLNNEQFF
-,TRBJ2-7,TRBV7-3,-,TGTGACAGCAGCGAGTTCAGAGGGGAGCAGTACTTC,CDSSEFRGEQYF
-,TRBJ2-7,TRBV19,-,TGTGCCAGTGCCGCCTTCTCTAAATCCGAGCAGTACTTC,CASAAFSKSEQYF